This T cell receptor (beta chain) was found in a study of cytomegalovirus exposure and HLA in healthy donors. Trimming took off 3 bases at V and 2 bases at J, with 10 bases between the two ends. Germline V gene data show CDR1 as MRHNA and CDR2 as SNTAGT. The CDR3 is 14 amino acids. The sample holds many counts of this clone. 60 Vbeta and 13 Jbeta primers were used in PCR. Clones were sequenced by immunoSEQ multiplex PCR, and TCRdb holds only the in-frame ones, with some missing. The table shows 81,000 or so clones, with 62% occurring only once. Sequencing was performed on PBMCs. The origin of this receptor is a woman between 25 and 40 years old in good health and CMV-seropositive. The genes are TRBV6-4 and TRBJ1-1, with D unclear. CDR3 sequence: CASSERFSNTEAFF. CDR3 bases: TGTGCCAGCAGTGAGAGATTCTCTAACACTGAAGCTTTCTTT.